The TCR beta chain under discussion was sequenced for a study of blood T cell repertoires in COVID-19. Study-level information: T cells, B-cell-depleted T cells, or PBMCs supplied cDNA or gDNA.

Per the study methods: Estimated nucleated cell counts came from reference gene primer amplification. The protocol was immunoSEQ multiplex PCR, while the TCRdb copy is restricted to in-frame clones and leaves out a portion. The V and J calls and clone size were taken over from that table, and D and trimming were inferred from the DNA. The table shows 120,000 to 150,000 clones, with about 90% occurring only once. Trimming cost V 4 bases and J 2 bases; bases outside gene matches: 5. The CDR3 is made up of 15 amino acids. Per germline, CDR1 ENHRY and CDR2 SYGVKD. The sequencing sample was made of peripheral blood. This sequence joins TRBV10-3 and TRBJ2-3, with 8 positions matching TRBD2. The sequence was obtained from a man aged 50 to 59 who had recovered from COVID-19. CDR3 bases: TGTGCCATCAGTGTGCGGGGGGCGAACACAGATACGCAGTATTTT. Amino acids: CAISVRGANTDTQYF.